This paragraph reports one TCR beta chain. Its cognate antigen is unknown. The sample belongs to a study of shared clonotypes between healthy human individuals. Clones were sequenced by immunoSEQ multiplex PCR, and TCRdb holds only the in-frame ones, with some missing. The table has about 380,000 clones, about 96% seen once. Study-wide results and limits: Some naive CD4 clonotypes, approximately 4.5%, turned up in common across four donors. A reduction in generation probabilities was seen for non-shared clonotypes relative to those shared by all four donors.

Donors, without exception, were Caucasian adults residing in Nashville, Tennessee. V was shortened by 4 bases and J by 3 bases, with 7 bases between the two germline ends. Germline-derived CDR1 and CDR2 are SGHNT and YYREEE (reference sequence). This CDR3 spans 12 amino acids. The sample comprised memory CD8+ T cells sorted from blood. This sample's subset: CD45RO+ cells pooled with CCR7-negative TemRA cells. The V call is TRBV5-4, the J call TRBJ1-1; the D gene is possibly TRBD1 (5 bases). The sequence was obtained from a man between 25 and 39 years old in good health. CDR3 loop: CASSPGDTEAFF. DNA of the CDR3: TGTGCCAGCAGCCCGGGGGACACTGAAGCTTTCTTT.